This T cell receptor beta chain was sequenced for a study of blood T cells in healthy people across ages. Germline V CDR1 and CDR2: MGHRA, YSYEKL. Trimming cost V 0 bases and J 2 bases, with 17 bases left between them. The CDR3 has 18 residues. Concerning this clonotype itself: What it recognizes is unknown.

Study-level results: Naive T cell percentage showed a strong correlation with TCR beta diversity. Age showed a roughly linear inverse relationship with TCR beta diversity per million T cells.

Sample-barcoded 5' priming and a J-beta primer mix drove a second PCR of about 6 to 12 cycles. TCRdb reprocessed the 5' RACE reads via MiXCR and lists one record per CDR3 protein. Here the sample spans roughly 1,300,000 distinct CDR3 sequences, roughly 64% being singletons. Material: blood. The receptor comes from a man aged 18 to 35 in good health. The chain uses TRBV4-1 and TRBJ1-3; D is undetermined. CDR3 coding DNA: TGCGCCAGCAGCCAAGATCAGAGGCTCGGCGGGGCTGGAAACACCATATATTTT. Its translation is CASSQDQRLGGAGNTIYF.